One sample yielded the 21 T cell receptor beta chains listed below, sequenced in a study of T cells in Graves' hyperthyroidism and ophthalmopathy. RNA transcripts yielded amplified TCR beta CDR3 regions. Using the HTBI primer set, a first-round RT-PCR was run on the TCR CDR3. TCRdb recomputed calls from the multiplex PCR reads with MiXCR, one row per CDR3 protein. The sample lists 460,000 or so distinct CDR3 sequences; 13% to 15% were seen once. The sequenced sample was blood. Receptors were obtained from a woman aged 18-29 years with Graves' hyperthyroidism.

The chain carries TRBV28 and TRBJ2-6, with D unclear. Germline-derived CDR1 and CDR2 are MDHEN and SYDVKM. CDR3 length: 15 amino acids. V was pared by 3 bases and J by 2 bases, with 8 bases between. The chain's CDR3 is CASSFWTPGANVLTF. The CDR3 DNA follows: TGTGCCAGCAGTTTTTGGACCCCTGGGGCCAACGTCCTGACTTTC.

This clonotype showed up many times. The DNA for the CDR3 is TGCGCCAGCAGCCAGGGTGGCGAGAGCTATGGCTACACCTTC. It specifies CASSQGGESYGYTF. This sequence joins TRBV10-2 and TRBJ1-2; TRBD1 is a possible D gene (5 bases). Trimming shortened V by 6 bases and J by 4 bases, and 15 bases separated the two germline ends. The germline gives CDR1 WSHSY, CDR2 SAAADI. CDR3 length: 14 amino acids.

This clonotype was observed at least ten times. The CDR3 sequence: CASRSFSNQPQHF. CDR3 sequence (DNA): TGTGCCAGCAGGTCTTTTAGCAATCAGCCCCAGCATTTT. The V and J genes are TRBV6-2 or TRBV6-3 and TRBJ1-5; no firm D call. This CDR3 is 13 amino acids long. V lost 6 bases, J lost 0 bases, and 6 bases lay in between. Germline assignment: CDR1 MNHEY and CDR2 SVGEGT.

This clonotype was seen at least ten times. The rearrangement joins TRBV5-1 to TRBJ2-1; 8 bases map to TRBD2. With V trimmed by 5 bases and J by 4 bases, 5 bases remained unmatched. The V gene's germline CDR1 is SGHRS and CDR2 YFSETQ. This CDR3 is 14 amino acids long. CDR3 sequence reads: CASSGTRPYNEQFF. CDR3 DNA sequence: TGCGCCAGCAGTGGGACTAGACCTTACAATGAGCAGTTCTTC.

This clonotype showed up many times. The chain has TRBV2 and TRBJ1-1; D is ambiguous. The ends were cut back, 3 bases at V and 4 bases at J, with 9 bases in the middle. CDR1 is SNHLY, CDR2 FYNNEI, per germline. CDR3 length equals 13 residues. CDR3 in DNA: TGTGCCAGCAGTGATACGGCAATCACTGAAGCTTTCTTT. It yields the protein CASSDTAITEAFF. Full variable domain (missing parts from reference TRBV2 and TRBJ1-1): EPEVTQTPSHQVTQMGQEVILRCVPISNHLYFYWYRQILGQKVEFLVSFYNNEISEKSEIFDDQFSVERPDGSNFTLKIRSTKLEDSAMYFCASSDTAITEAFFGQGTRLTVV.

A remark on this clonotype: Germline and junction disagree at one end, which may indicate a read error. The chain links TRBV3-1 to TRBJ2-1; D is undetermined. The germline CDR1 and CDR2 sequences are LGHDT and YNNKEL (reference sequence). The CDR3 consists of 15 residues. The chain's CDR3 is CVSSLPLTSYNEQFF. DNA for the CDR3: TGTGTCAGCAGCCTCCCACTCACCTCCTACAATGAGCAGTTCTTC.

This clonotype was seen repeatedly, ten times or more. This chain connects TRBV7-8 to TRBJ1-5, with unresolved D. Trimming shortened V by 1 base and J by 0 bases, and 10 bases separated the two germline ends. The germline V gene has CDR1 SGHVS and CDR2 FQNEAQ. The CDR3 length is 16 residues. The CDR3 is CASSLDRYYSNQPQHF. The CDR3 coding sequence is TGTGCCAGCAGCTTAGACAGATACTATAGCAATCAGCCCCAGCATTTT.

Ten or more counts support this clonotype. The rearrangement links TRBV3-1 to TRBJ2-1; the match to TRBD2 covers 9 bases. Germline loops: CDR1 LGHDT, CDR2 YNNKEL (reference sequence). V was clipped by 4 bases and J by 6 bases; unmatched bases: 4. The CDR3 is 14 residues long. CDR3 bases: TGTGCCAGCAGCCTCGGGACTAGCCTCAATGAGCAGTTCTTC. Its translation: CASSLGTSLNEQFF.

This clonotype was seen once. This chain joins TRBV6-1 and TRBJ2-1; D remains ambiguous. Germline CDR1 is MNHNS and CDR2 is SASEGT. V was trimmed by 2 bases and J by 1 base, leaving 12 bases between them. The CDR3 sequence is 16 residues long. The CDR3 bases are TGTGCCAGCAGTGAACCGGGCCACCCATCCTACAATGAGCAGTTCTTC. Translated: CASSEPGHPSYNEQFF.

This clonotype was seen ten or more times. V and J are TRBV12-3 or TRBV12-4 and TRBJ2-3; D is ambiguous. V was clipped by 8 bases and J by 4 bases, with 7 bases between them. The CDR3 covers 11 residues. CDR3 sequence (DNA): TGTGCCAGCCGGGTGGCAGATACGCAGTATTTT. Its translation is CASRVADTQYF.

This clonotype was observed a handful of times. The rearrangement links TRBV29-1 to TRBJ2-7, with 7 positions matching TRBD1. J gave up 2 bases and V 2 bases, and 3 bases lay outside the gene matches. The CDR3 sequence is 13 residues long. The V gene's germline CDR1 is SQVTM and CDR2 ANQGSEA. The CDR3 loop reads CSVELQGAYEQYF. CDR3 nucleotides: TGCAGCGTTGAATTGCAGGGGGCCTACGAGCAGTACTTC.

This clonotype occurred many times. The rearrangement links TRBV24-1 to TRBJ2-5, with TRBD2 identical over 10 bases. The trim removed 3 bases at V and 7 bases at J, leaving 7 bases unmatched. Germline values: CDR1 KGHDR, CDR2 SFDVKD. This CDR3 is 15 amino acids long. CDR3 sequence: CATSDQLAGGGTQYF. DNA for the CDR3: TGTGCCACCAGTGATCAGTTAGCGGGAGGAGGGACCCAGTACTTC.

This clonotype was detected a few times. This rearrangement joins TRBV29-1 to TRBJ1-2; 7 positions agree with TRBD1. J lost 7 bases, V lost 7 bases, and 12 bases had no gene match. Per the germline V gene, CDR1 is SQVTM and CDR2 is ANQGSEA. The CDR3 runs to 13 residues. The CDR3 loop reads CSGRQGGNSGYTF. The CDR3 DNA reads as TGCAGCGGGCGACAGGGTGGTAATTCTGGCTACACCTTC.

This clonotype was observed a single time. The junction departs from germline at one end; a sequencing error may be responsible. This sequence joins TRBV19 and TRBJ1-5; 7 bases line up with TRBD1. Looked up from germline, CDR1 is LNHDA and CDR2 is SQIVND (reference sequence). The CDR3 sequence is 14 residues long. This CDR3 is CASSTGRGPQPQRF. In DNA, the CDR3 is TGTGCCAGTAGTACCGGGAGGGGGCCCCAGCCCCAGCGTTTT. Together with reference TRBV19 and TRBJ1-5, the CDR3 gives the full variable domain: DGGITQSPKYLFRKEGQNVTLSCEQNLNHDAMYWYRQDPGQGLRLIYYSQIVNDFQKGDIAEGYSVSREKKESFPLTVTSAQKNPTAFYLCASSTGRGPQPQRFGDGTRLSIL.

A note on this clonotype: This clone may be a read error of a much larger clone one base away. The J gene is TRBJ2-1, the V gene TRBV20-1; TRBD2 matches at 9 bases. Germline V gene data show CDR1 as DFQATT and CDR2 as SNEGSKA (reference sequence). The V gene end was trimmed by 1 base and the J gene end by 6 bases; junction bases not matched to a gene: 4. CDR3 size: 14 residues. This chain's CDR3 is CSARGLAASNEQFF. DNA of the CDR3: TGCAGTGCTAGAGGACTAGCGGCCTCCAATGAGCAGTTCTTC.

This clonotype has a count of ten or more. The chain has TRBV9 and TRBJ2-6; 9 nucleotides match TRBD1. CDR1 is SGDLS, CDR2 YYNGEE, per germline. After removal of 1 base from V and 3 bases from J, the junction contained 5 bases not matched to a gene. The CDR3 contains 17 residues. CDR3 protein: CASSVKGDRVGANVLTF. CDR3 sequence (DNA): TGTGCCAGCAGCGTAAAGGGGGACAGGGTTGGGGCCAACGTCCTGACTTTC.

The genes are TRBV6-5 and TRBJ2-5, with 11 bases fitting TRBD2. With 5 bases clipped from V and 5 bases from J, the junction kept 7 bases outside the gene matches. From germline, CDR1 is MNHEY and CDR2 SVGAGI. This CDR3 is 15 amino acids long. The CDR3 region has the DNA TGTGCCAGCAGTACTAGCGGGAGTTACACGGAGACCCAGTACTTC. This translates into CASSTSGSYTETQYF.

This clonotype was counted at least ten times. The CDR3 loop reads CASSYRRVAEAFF. CDR3 in DNA: TGTGCCAGCAGTTATCGAAGAGTGGCTGAAGCTTTCTTT. The V and J genes are TRBV6-6 and TRBJ1-1; D is ambiguous. The CDR3 contains 13 residues. V was clipped by 3 bases and J by 6 bases, with 11 bases between them. Germline values: CDR1 MNHNY, CDR2 SVGAGI (reference sequence).

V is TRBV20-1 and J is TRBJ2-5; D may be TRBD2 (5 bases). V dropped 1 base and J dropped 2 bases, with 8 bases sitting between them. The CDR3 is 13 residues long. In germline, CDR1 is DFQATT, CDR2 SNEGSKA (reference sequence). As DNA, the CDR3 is TGCAGTGCTAGAGTTCCGGGGCAAGAGACCCAGTACTTC. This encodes CSARVPGQETQYF.

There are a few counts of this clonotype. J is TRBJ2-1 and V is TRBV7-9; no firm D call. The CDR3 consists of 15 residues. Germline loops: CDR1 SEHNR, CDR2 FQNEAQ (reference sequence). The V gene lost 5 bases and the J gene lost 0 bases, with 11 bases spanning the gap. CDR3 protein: CASSPPPSSYNEQFF. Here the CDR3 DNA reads TGTGCCAGCAGCCCTCCCCCGAGCTCCTACAATGAGCAGTTCTTC.

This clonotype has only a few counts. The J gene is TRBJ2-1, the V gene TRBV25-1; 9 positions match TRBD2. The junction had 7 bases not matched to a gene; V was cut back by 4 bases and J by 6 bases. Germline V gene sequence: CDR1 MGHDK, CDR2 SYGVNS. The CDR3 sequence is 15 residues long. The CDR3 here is CASSVGLAHGNEQFF. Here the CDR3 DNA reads TGTGCCAGCAGTGTGGGACTAGCCCACGGCAATGAGCAGTTCTTC.